These 8 T cell receptor beta chains were sequenced from one sample in a study of cytomegalovirus exposure and HLA in healthy donors. The study ran its PCR with 60 Vbeta and 13 Jbeta primers. The assay was immunoSEQ multiplex PCR, and TCRdb's table has in-frame clones only and misses some. The top ten hold approximately 3% of the sample, which has 110,000 to 150,000 clones, 70% to 80% seen once. The sequenced sample was PBMCs. Every receptor here comes from a female donor in good health and CMV-seronegative.

This rearrangement joins TRBV10-3 to TRBJ1-1; TRBD1 matches 7 bases. The germline V gene has CDR1 ENHRY and CDR2 SYGVKD. V lost 7 bases and J lost 1; bases outside the gene matches: 9. This CDR3 is 15 amino acids long. CDR3 residues: CAITPGGGTNTEAFF. The CDR3 nucleotides read TGTGCCATCACCCCAGGGGGAGGAACGAACACTGAAGCTTTCTTT.

The gene calls are TRBV5-1 and TRBJ2-7; possibly TRBD1 for D (7 bases). The CDR3 extends over 15 amino acids. V lost 2 bases and J 5 bases, leaving 17 bases between the germline ends. Germline CDR1 reads SGHRS; CDR2 reads YFSETQ. CDR3 protein: CASSFVGGGHDEQYF. CDR3 nucleotides: TGCGCCAGCAGCTTTGTCGGAGGGGGCCACGACGAGCAGTACTTC.

The chain is built from TRBV28 and TRBJ2-6; D is possibly TRBD1 (6 bases). Germline CDR1 MDHEN, CDR2 SYDVKM. This CDR3 is 16 amino acids long. V shed 3 bases and J shed 0 bases, with 9 bases lying between them. The CDR3 DNA follows: TGTGCCAGCAGTTTGAGGGGGAACTCTGGGGCCAACGTCCTGACTTTC. Translating gives CASSLRGNSGANVLTF.

This chain links TRBV5-4 with TRBJ2-7; 8 nucleotides agree with TRBD1. The CDR3 is 13 residues long. Germline assignment: CDR1 SGHNT and CDR2 YYREEE (reference sequence). Trimming removed 2 bases from V and 5 bases from J; junction bases left unmatched: 3. The CDR3 reads CASSFGQGNEQYF. DNA of the CDR3: TGTGCCAGCAGCTTCGGACAGGGCAACGAGCAGTACTTC.

In this sample, this clone turned up once. This rearrangement joins TRBV6-5 to TRBJ2-2, with D uncertain. CDR1 is MNHEY, CDR2 SVGAGI, per germline. The CDR3 runs 16 residues. Trimming removed 1 base at V and 5 bases at J, with 14 bases between. DNA of the CDR3: TGTGCCAGCAGTTACTTACCACCCCCGACTACCGGGGAGCTGTTTTTT. It encodes CASSYLPPPTTGELFF.

J is TRBJ1-6 and V is TRBV19; D possibly corresponds to TRBD1 (6 bases). The germline V gene encodes CDR1 LNHDA and CDR2 SQIVND (reference sequence). This CDR3 spans 14 amino acids. V gave up 0 bases and J gave up 6 bases, with 6 bases separating them. CDR3 in amino acids: CASSIDRGNSPLHF. The DNA for the CDR3 is TGTGCCAGTAGTATAGACAGGGGTAATTCACCCCTCCACTTT.

The chain links TRBV15 to TRBJ2-1, with D perhaps TRBD1 (5 bases). Germline V gives CDR1 LNHNV, CDR2 YYDKDF (reference sequence). The CDR3 covers 16 residues. V dropped 2 bases and J dropped 4 bases, with 15 bases sitting between them. The CDR3 coding sequence is TGTGCCACCAGCAGATCAGGGCAGCTTACTTACAATGAGCAGTTCTTC. It encodes CATSRSGQLTYNEQFF.

The chain couples TRBV6-5 to TRBJ2-7, with a tentative D call TRBD2 (6 bases). V lost 4 bases and J 2 bases, leaving 9 bases between the germline ends. The CDR3 loop spans 13 amino acids. Germline-derived CDR1 and CDR2 are MNHEY and SVGAGI. This CDR3 reads CASSLAAPYEQYF. The CDR3, as DNA: TGTGCCAGCAGTTTAGCGGCTCCCTACGAGCAGTACTTC.